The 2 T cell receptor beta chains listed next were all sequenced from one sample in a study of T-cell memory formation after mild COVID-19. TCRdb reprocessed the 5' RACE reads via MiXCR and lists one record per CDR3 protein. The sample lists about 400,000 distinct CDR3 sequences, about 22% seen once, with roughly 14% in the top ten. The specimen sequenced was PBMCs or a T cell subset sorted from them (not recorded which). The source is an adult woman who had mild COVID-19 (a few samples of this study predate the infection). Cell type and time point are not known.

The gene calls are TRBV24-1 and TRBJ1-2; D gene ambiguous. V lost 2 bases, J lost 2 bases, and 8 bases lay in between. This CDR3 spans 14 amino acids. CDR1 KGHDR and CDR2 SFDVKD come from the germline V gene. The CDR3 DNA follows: TGTGCCACCAGTGATTGGCGAACAAACTATGGCTACACCTTC. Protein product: CATSDWRTNYGYTF.

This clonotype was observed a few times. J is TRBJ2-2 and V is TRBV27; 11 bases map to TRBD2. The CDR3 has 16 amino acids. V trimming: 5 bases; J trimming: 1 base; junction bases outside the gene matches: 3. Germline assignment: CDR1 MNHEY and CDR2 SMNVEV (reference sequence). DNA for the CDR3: TGTGCCAGCAGTCCGGGACTAGCGGTGAACACCGGGGAGCTGTTTTTT. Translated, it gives CASSPGLAVNTGELFF.